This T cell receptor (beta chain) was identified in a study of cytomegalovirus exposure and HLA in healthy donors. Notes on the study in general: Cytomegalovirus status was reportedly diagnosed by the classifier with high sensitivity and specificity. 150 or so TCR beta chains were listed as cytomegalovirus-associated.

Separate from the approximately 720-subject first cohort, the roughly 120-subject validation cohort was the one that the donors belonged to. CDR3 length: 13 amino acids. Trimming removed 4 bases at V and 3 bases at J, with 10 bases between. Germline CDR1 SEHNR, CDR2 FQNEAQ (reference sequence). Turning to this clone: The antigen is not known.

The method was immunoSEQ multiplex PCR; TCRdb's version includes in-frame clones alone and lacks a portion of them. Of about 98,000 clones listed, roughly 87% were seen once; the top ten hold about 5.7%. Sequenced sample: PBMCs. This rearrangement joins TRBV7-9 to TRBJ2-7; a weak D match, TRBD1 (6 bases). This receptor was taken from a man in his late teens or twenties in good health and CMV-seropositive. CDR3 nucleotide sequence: TGTGCCAGCAGCTACGGACAGAACTACGAGCAGTACTTC. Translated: CASSYGQNYEQYF.